The 19 T cell receptor beta chains presented below share a single source sample, sequenced in a study of tumour-infiltrating T cells in Burkitt lymphoma. Produced via immunoSEQ multiplex PCR; TCRdb's table is partial and in-frame only. The sample records about 1,000 clones, 13% being singletons. The sample consisted of tumor tissue. These TCRs come from a human donor with Burkitt lymphoma.

This clone occurred a few times. The rearrangement uses TRBV5-1 and TRBJ2-7; TRBD1 matches at 11 bases. The V and J ends lost 1 base and 3 bases, in that order; junction bases with no gene match: 9. Germline CDR1 SGHRS, CDR2 YFSETQ. The CDR3 contains 17 residues. In DNA, the CDR3 is TGCGCCAGCAGCTTGCTTCCCGGGACAGGGGGGATCTACGAGCAGTACTTC. Protein sequence: CASSLLPGTGGIYEQYF.

The chain employs TRBV21-1 and TRBJ1-2. TRBV21-1 is termed a pseudogene. The CDR3 has 16 amino acids. The CDR3 reads CASSPTSCQIPKVYTF. Written as DNA, the CDR3 is TGTGCCAGCAGCCCAACTTCCTGCCAGATCCCCAAGGTCTACACCTTC.

The rearrangement links TRBV28 to TRBJ2-7; TRBD2 agrees at 9 bases. The CDR3 has 13 residues. Looked up from germline, CDR1 is MDHEN and CDR2 is SYDVKM. With 10 bases clipped from V and 2 bases from J, the junction kept 6 bases outside the gene matches. DNA for the CDR3: TGTGCCACCCTAGCGGGGCGGCCCTACGAGCAGTACTTC. Its translation: CATLAGRPYEQYF. Drawing the rest from reference TRBV28 and TRBJ2-7, the complete variable domain is DVKVTQSSRYLVKRTGEKVFLECVQDMDHENMFWYRQDPGLGLRLIYFSYDVKMKEKGDIPEGYSVSREKKERFSLILESASTNQTSMYLCATLAGRPYEQYFGPGTRLTVT.

V and J are TRBV5-6 and TRBJ1-2; D remains unclear. The germline CDR1 and CDR2 sequences are SGHDT and YYEEEE. Trimming stripped 2 bases from V and 8 bases from J, with 10 bases between. This CDR3 is 12 amino acids long. For the CDR3, the DNA is TGTGCCAGCAGCTTTACAAGATTGGGCTACACCTTC. This translates into CASSFTRLGYTF.

This chain connects TRBV5-6 to TRBJ1-6; 9 bases match TRBD1. The CDR3 runs 14 residues. Germline loops: CDR1 SGHDT, CDR2 YYEEEE. The junction had 2 bases not matched to a gene; V was cut back by 3 bases and J by 7 bases. CDR3: CASSSGTGNSPLHF. DNA for the CDR3: TGTGCCAGCAGCTCCGGGACAGGGAATTCACCCCTCCACTTT.

The rearrangement links TRBV9 to TRBJ2-2; TRBD2 matches 10 bases. The CDR3 runs to 13 residues. Trimming took 4 bases from V and 7 from J; bases not matched to a gene: 1. Germline V gene lookup returns CDR1 SGDLS and CDR2 YYNGEE. In DNA, the CDR3 is TGTGCCAGCAGCTGGACTAGCGGCGGGGAGCTGTTTTTT. Its protein product is CASSWTSGGELFF. Full variable domain (outside the CDR3, taken from reference TRBV9 and TRBJ2-2): DSGVTQTPKHLITATGQRVTLRCSPRSGDLSVYWYQQSLDQGLQFLIQYYNGEERAKGNILERFSAQQFPDLHSELNLSSLELGDSALYFCASSWTSGGELFFGEGSRLTVL.

Within the sample, this clone is large. The chain carries TRBV29-1 and TRBJ1-3; D not resolved. Trimming left V 6 bases short and J 4 bases short, with 13 bases between. From germline, CDR1 is SQVTM and CDR2 ANQGSEA. The CDR3 is made up of 13 amino acids. In DNA, the CDR3 is TGCAGCGTGAATCCGGGAGCAGGAAACACCATATATTTT. Residues: CSVNPGAGNTIYF.

V gene TRBV29-1 combines with J gene TRBJ2-7; D is uncertain. Trimming removed 4 bases from V and 1 base from J, with 8 bases in between. The CDR3 totals 12 residues. The germline V gene has CDR1 SQVTM and CDR2 ANQGSEA. CDR3 loop: CSVVSVSYEQYF. The CDR3 bases are TGCAGCGTTGTGTCGGTTTCCTACGAGCAGTACTTC.

V is TRBV14 and J is TRBJ2-5; D not certain. This CDR3 is built from 15 residues. V shed 0 bases and J shed 0 bases, with 8 bases lying between them. Germline V CDR1 and CDR2: SGHDN, FVKESK. The CDR3, as DNA: TGTGCCAGCAGCCAAGATAGCCAGTACCAAGAGACCCAGTACTTC. This encodes CASSQDSQYQETQYF.

This clone counts as large (0.1 to 1%). The chain uses TRBV9 and TRBJ2-2, with D unresolved. V was pared by 3 bases and J by 0 bases, with 3 bases between. Germline CDR1 reads SGDLS; CDR2 reads YYNGEE. The CDR3 consists of 13 residues. The CDR3 is CASSDPNTGELFF. The CDR3 nucleotides are TGTGCCAGCAGCGATCCGAACACCGGGGAGCTGTTTTTT. Drawing the rest from reference TRBV9 and TRBJ2-2, the complete variable domain is DSGVTQTPKHLITATGQRVTLRCSPRSGDLSVYWYQQSLDQGLQFLIQYYNGEERAKGNILERFSAQQFPDLHSELNLSSLELGDSALYFCASSDPNTGELFFGEGSRLTVL.

This clone has a handful of counts. At one end the junction does not follow the germline gene, possibly because of a read error. Different DNA sequences within this sample yield the same CDR3. V is TRBV7-9 and J is TRBJ2-7; unclear D gene. The length of the CDR3 is 15 residues. Germline-derived CDR1 and CDR2 are SEHNR and FQNEAQ (reference sequence). CDR3 in DNA: TGTGCCAGCAGCTTAGTCGTTTCGGGCGCCTACGAGCAATACTTC. This codes for CASSLVVSGAYEQYF.

V is TRBV13 and J is TRBJ1-2; D unclear. This CDR3 has 11 amino acids. Trimming took 5 bases from V and 8 from J, leaving 9 bases between them. Per the germline V gene, CDR1 is PRHDT and CDR2 is FYEKMQ (reference sequence). The CDR3 sequence: CASSKSEGYTF. The CDR3 DNA reads TGTGCCAGCAGCAAATCGGAAGGCTACACCTTC.

The chain employs TRBV28 and TRBJ2-7, with TRBD1 as a possible D gene (6 bases). The ends were cut back, 6 bases at V and 5 bases at J, with 14 bases in the middle. Germline-derived CDR1 and CDR2 are MDHEN and SYDVKM. This CDR3 region has 13 residues. The CDR3 loop reads CASRLQGYNEQYF. Written as DNA, the CDR3 is TGTGCCAGCAGGCTACAGGGTTACAACGAGCAGTACTTC.

This clone was seen a few times. This chain joins TRBV27 and TRBJ1-4; maybe TRBD1 (5 bases). The V end was cut by 1 base, the J end by 5 bases, with 5 bases between. This CDR3 comprises 13 residues. Looked up from germline, CDR1 is MNHEY and CDR2 is SMNVEV (reference sequence). The CDR3 nucleotides are TGTGCCAGCAGTTTATGGGGGAATGAAAAACTGTTTTTT. This sequence encodes CASSLWGNEKLFF.

In this sample, this clone turned up a few times. DNA for the CDR3: TGTGCCTGCGTCTGGGGGGCCGGCAATCAGCCCCAGCATTTT. It yields the protein CACVWGAGNQPQHF. J is TRBJ1-5 and V is TRBV30; D possibly corresponds to TRBD1 (6 bases). The CDR3 has 14 residues. CDR1 is GTSNPN, CDR2 SVGIG, per germline (reference sequence). Trimming took 6 bases from V and 2 from J, leaving 14 bases between them.

This clone was counted between two and nine times. The rearrangement joins TRBV5-1 to TRBJ2-2; 7 bases map to TRBD1. V shed 3 bases and J 4 bases; nucleotides not matched to a gene: 3. CDR3 length equals 14 residues. Looked up from germline, CDR1 is SGHRS and CDR2 is YFSETQ. CDR3 sequence: CASSSRTGTGELFF. As DNA, the CDR3 is TGCGCCAGCAGCTCCCGGACAGGCACCGGGGAGCTGTTTTTT. The full variable domain, rest sourced from reference TRBV5-1 and TRBJ2-2, is KAGVTQTPRYLIKTRGQQVTLSCSPISGHRSVSWYQQTPGQGLQFLFEYFSETQRNKGNFPGRFSGRQFSNSRSEMNVSTLELGDSALYLCASSSRTGTGELFFGEGSRLTVL.

This clone counts as large (0.1 to 1%). This chain links TRBV29-1 with TRBJ2-7, with no clear D. This CDR3 comprises 13 residues. Germline values: CDR1 SQVTM, CDR2 ANQGSEA. Between the trimmed V and J ends, which lost 5 bases and 1 base, there was a span of 12 bases. The CDR3 DNA is TGCAGCGTTCCATCCCCGATTTCCTACGAGCAGTACTTC. Its translation: CSVPSPISYEQYF.

CDR3 DNA sequence: TGTGCCAGCAGTGAATGGAGAAACACCATATATTTT. It specifies CASSEWRNTIYF. V is TRBV2 and J is TRBJ1-3; no reliable D call. This CDR3 is built from 12 residues. V shed 2 bases and J shed 5 bases, with 4 bases lying between them. Germline CDR1 is SNHLY and CDR2 is FYNNEI.

There are a few counts of this clone. CDR3 protein: CASSSNSGGFEETQYF. CDR3 DNA sequence: TGTGCCAGCAGCTCCAATAGCGGGGGGTTCGAAGAGACCCAGTACTTC. The chain combines TRBV5-5 with TRBJ2-5; 10 bases are shared with TRBD2. CDR3 size: 16 residues. CDR1 is SGHKS and CDR2 is YYEKEE in the germline V gene (reference sequence). Trimming took 3 bases from V and 3 from J; bases not matched to a gene: 8.